This is a list of T cell receptor beta chains from one sample in a study of control samples from healthy donors and cancer patients. The assay was immunoSEQ multiplex PCR, and TCRdb's table has in-frame clones only and misses some. The sample includes tens of thousands of clones, roughly 90% of them seen just once. The source material was blood. These receptors originate from a man over 45 in good health. The CDR3 runs from the conserved cysteine through the conserved F or W. Fields, in order: J gene, clone size, V gene, D gene, CDR3 protein, CDR3 DNA. The D gene is left open where the match is weak. Size values are once, few and many counts, or a class for expanded clones, and some rows have none.

j_call: TRBJ1-2; clone_size: -; v_call: TRBV5-1; d_call: -; cdr3_aa: CASSADGTYLGYGYTF; cdr3_nt: TGCGCCAGCAGCGCTGACGGGACGTACTTGGGCTATGGCTACACCTTC
j_call: TRBJ1-4; clone_size: -; v_call: TRBV6-5; d_call: -; cdr3_aa: CASSQGGEKLFF; cdr3_nt: TGTGCCAGCAGCCAGGGCGGCGAAAAACTGTTTTTT
j_call: TRBJ1-1; clone_size: -; v_call: TRBV9; d_call: TRBD1; cdr3_aa: CASSTRPPLTGAVTEAFF; cdr3_nt: TGTGCCAGCAGCACCCGCCCCCCTCTTACAGGGGCGGTCACTGAAGCTTTCTTT
j_call: TRBJ2-5; clone_size: -; v_call: TRBV19; d_call: -; cdr3_aa: CASSSGHKETQYF; cdr3_nt: TGTGCCAGTAGTTCCGGCCACAAGGAGACCCAGTACTTC
j_call: TRBJ1-5; clone_size: -; v_call: TRBV5-5; d_call: -; cdr3_aa: CASSRTEYNQPQHF; cdr3_nt: TGTGCCAGCAGCCGGACAGAGTACAATCAGCCCCAGCATTTT
j_call: TRBJ2-5; clone_size: -; v_call: TRBV11-3; d_call: -; cdr3_aa: CASSDNSVYRETQYF; cdr3_nt: TGTGCCAGCAGCGACAATAGCGTATACCGGGAGACCCAGTACTTC
j_call: TRBJ1-2; clone_size: -; v_call: TRBV5-1; d_call: -; cdr3_aa: CASSSSVNYGYTF; cdr3_nt: TGCGCCAGCAGCAGCTCAGTTAACTATGGCTACACCTTC
j_call: TRBJ2-7; clone_size: -; v_call: TRBV5-4; d_call: -; cdr3_aa: CASSANSYEQYF; cdr3_nt: TGTGCCAGCAGCGCCAACTCCTACGAGCAGTACTTC
j_call: TRBJ2-7; clone_size: -; v_call: TRBV15; d_call: TRBD2; cdr3_aa: CATSRDRLAGREQYF; cdr3_nt: TGTGCCACCAGCAGAGATCGGCTAGCGGGGAGGGAGCAGTACTTC
j_call: TRBJ1-5; clone_size: -; v_call: TRBV7-2; d_call: -; cdr3_aa: CASSSGGPRSNQPQHF; cdr3_nt: TGTGCCAGCAGCTCCGGTGGGCCAAGGAGCAATCAGCCCCAGCATTTT
j_call: TRBJ2-7; clone_size: -; v_call: TRBV5-6; d_call: -; cdr3_aa: CASRTREEYEQYF; cdr3_nt: TGTGCCAGCAGAACCCGAGAGGAATACGAGCAGTACTTC
j_call: TRBJ1-3; clone_size: -; v_call: TRBV5-5; d_call: -; cdr3_aa: CASSLTASSGNTIYF; cdr3_nt: TGTGCCAGCAGCTTGACTGCGAGCTCTGGAAACACCATATATTTT
j_call: TRBJ2-1; clone_size: few; v_call: TRBV5-1; d_call: TRBD2; cdr3_aa: CASSSLAGGNNEQFF; cdr3_nt: TGCGCCAGCAGCTCCCTAGCGGGGGGAAACAATGAGCAGTTCTTC
j_call: TRBJ2-7; clone_size: -; v_call: TRBV7-6; d_call: TRBD2; cdr3_aa: CASSPTGTSGAYEQYF; cdr3_nt: TGTGCCAGCAGCCCAACCGGGACTAGCGGAGCCTACGAGCAGTACTTC
j_call: TRBJ1-3; clone_size: -; v_call: TRBV4-1; d_call: -; cdr3_aa: CASSQAMTASSGNTIYF; cdr3_nt: TGCGCCAGCAGCCAAGCGATGACTGCGAGCTCTGGAAACACCATATATTTT
j_call: TRBJ2-1; clone_size: once; v_call: TRBV19; d_call: TRBD2; cdr3_aa: CASSTGTSGGSYNEQFF; cdr3_nt: TGTGCCAGTAGTACCGGGACTAGCGGGGGTTCCTACAATGAGCAGTTCTTC
j_call: TRBJ2-3; clone_size: -; v_call: TRBV11-3; d_call: -; cdr3_aa: CASSLDQSGADTQYF; cdr3_nt: TGTGCCAGCAGCTTAGATCAGTCAGGGGCAGATACGCAGTATTTT
j_call: TRBJ1-3; clone_size: -; v_call: TRBV19; d_call: -; cdr3_aa: CASSIDPRNTIYF; cdr3_nt: TGTGCCAGTAGTATAGACCCGAGAAACACCATATATTTT
j_call: TRBJ1-6; clone_size: -; v_call: TRBV11-2; d_call: -; cdr3_aa: CASSPGDTENSPLHF; cdr3_nt: TGTGCCAGCAGCCCCGGGGACACGGAAAATTCACCCCTCCACTTT
j_call: TRBJ2-5; clone_size: -; v_call: TRBV7-6; d_call: -; cdr3_aa: CASSFEQETQYF; cdr3_nt: TGTGCCAGCAGCTTTGAGCAAGAGACCCAGTACTTC
j_call: TRBJ2-6; clone_size: -; v_call: TRBV27; d_call: TRBD2; cdr3_aa: CASSRASGGSSGANVLTF; cdr3_nt: TGTGCCAGCAGTCGCGCCTCCGGGGGGAGCTCTGGGGCCAACGTCCTGACTTTC
j_call: TRBJ2-3; clone_size: -; v_call: TRBV5-6; d_call: TRBD2; cdr3_aa: CASSFGAGDTDTQYF; cdr3_nt: TGTGCCAGCAGCTTTGGGGCGGGGGACACAGATACGCAGTATTTT
j_call: TRBJ2-1; clone_size: -; v_call: TRBV6-5; d_call: -; cdr3_aa: CASSTEPYNEQFF; cdr3_nt: TGTGCCAGCAGCACAGAACCCTACAATGAGCAGTTCTTC
j_call: TRBJ1-1; clone_size: -; v_call: TRBV18; d_call: TRBD1; cdr3_aa: CASSPPMTGGGNTEAFF; cdr3_nt: TGTGCCAGCTCACCGCCCATGACAGGGGGAGGGAACACTGAAGCTTTCTTT
j_call: TRBJ1-5; clone_size: -; v_call: TRBV5-6; d_call: -; cdr3_aa: CASSLGQGRPNQPQHF; cdr3_nt: TGTGCCAGCAGCTTGGGTCAGGGACGCCCCAATCAGCCCCAGCATTTT
j_call: TRBJ1-6; clone_size: -; v_call: TRBV19; d_call: TRBD1; cdr3_aa: CASSQTGSSYNSPLHF; cdr3_nt: TGTGCCAGTAGCCAGACAGGGAGTTCCTATAATTCACCCCTCCACTTT
j_call: TRBJ1-6; clone_size: -; v_call: TRBV9; d_call: -; cdr3_aa: CASSPRREDSPLHF; cdr3_nt: TGTGCCAGCAGCCCCCGCAGGGAGGACTCACCCCTCCACTTT
j_call: TRBJ1-1; clone_size: -; v_call: TRBV29-1; d_call: TRBD1; cdr3_aa: CSVWDSGGVTEAFF; cdr3_nt: TGCAGCGTATGGGACAGCGGGGGCGTCACTGAAGCTTTCTTT
j_call: TRBJ2-5; clone_size: -; v_call: TRBV5-6; d_call: TRBD2; cdr3_aa: CASSLGLAGYGETQYF; cdr3_nt: TGTGCCAGCAGCTTAGGACTAGCGGGGTATGGAGAGACCCAGTACTTC
j_call: TRBJ1-5; clone_size: -; v_call: TRBV19; d_call: -; cdr3_aa: CASSIDRGRAQHF; cdr3_nt: TGTGCCAGTAGTATAGACAGGGGAAGGGCCCAGCATTTT
j_call: TRBJ1-4; clone_size: -; v_call: TRBV7-9; d_call: TRBD1; cdr3_aa: CASSSLQGESEKLFF; cdr3_nt: TGTGCCAGCAGCAGCTTACAGGGGGAGAGTGAAAAACTGTTTTTT